This entry concerns a single T cell receptor beta chain. The germline gene is not matched at one end of the junction; a read error may be the cause. Produced via immunoSEQ multiplex PCR; TCRdb's table is partial and in-frame only. The sample comprises 220,000 or so clones, 84% of which are singletons, and around 6.5% rests with the top ten. The record originates from a study of blood T cell repertoires in COVID-19. Whole-study context: Some COVID-19 samples were acute and others convalescent; all came from the United States, Italy and Spain.

Those who participated ranged in age from roughly 18 to 90 years and resided in 20 to 25 US areas. Before being deemed recovered, Cohort 3 donors had two negative PCRs, clearance, or symptom resolution. CDR1 and CDR2 from the germline V gene are LGHDT and YNNKEL (reference sequence). This CDR3 has 14 residues. The source material was PBMCs or T cells enriched from blood (not recorded which). This receptor was obtained from a woman aged 40 to 50 who had recovered from COVID-19. The chain recombines TRBV3-1 (or the pseudogene TRBV3-2) with TRBJ1-4; 8 positions agree with TRBD1. CDR3 amino acids: CASGQGAGDEKLFF. The CDR3 nucleotides are TGTGCCAGCGGCCAGGGGGCAGGCGATGAAAAACTGTTTTTT.